This T cell receptor (beta chain) is from a study of T cell responses to AZD1222 COVID-19 vaccine. General study points: When two AZD1222 doses had been given, Spike-specific TCR breadth and depth rose. Repertoires in all cases were sampled only once the peak T cell response had passed. The study reported that nearly half of spike-specific TCRs target unmutated variant regions. Seropositive AZD1222 recipients at baseline numbered only five to seven.

Germline CDR1 MNHEY, CDR2 SVGEGT. The CDR3 is 13 amino acids. With 5 bases removed from V and 6 bases from J, the gap between germline ends came to 13 bases. As regards this clone: Its specificity is unknown.

Some clones are missing from TCRdb's copy, which holds only in-frame ones; the method was immunoSEQ multiplex PCR. Counted here are some 150,000 clones, 88% occurring once; the ten biggest clones make up approximately 5.6%. This clonotype was sampled from an adult who received the MenACWY meningococcal vaccine as a control. Sample: peripheral blood, taken 28 days after the second dose of the MenACWY control vaccine. This chain joins TRBV6-2 or TRBV6-3 and TRBJ1-2, with unresolved D. The DNA for the CDR3 is TGTGCCAGCAGTACCTCCCCCCGGCATGGCTACACCTTC. It translates to CASSTSPRHGYTF.